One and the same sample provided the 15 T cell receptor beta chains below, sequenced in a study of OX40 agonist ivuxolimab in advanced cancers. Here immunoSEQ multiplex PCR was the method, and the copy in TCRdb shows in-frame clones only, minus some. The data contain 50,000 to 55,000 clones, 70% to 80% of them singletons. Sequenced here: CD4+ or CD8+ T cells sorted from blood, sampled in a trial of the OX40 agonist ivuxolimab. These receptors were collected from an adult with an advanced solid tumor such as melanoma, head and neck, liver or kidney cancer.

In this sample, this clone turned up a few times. CDR3 protein: CSVARLSRRGYGYTF. The CDR3 DNA reads TGCAGCGTTGCCCGTCTTTCCAGGAGAGGCTATGGCTACACCTTC. This rearrangement joins TRBV29-1 to TRBJ1-2; D not certain. CDR1 is SQVTM and CDR2 is ANQGSEA in the germline V gene. Trimming cost V 4 bases and J 4 bases, with 19 bases left between them. The CDR3 loop spans 15 amino acids. Drawing the rest from reference TRBV29-1 and TRBJ1-2, the complete variable domain is SAVISQKPSRDICQRGTSLTIQCQVDSQVTMMFWYRQQPGQSLTLIATANQGSEATYESGFVIDKFPISRPNLTFSTLTVSNMSPEDSSIYLCSVARLSRRGYGYTFGSGTRLTVV.

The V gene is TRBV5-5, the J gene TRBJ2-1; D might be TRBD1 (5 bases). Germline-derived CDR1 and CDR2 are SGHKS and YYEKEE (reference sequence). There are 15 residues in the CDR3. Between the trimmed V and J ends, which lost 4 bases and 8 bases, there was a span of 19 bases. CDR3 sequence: CASSPVGRARDEQFF. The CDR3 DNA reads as TGTGCCAGCAGCCCGGTAGGACGGGCCAGGGATGAGCAGTTCTTC. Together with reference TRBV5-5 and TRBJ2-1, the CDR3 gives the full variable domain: DAGVTQSPTHLIKTRGQQVTLRCSPISGHKSVSWYQQVLGQGPQFIFQYYEKEERGRGNFPDRFSARQFPNYSSELNVNALLLGDSALYLCASSPVGRARDEQFFGPGTRLTVL.

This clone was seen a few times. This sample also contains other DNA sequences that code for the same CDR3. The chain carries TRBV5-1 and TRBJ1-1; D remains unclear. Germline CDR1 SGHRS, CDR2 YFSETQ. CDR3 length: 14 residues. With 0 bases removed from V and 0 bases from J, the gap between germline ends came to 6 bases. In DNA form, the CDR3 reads TGCGCCAGCAGCTTGGGGATATTGAACACTGAAGCTTTCTTT. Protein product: CASSLGILNTEAFF.

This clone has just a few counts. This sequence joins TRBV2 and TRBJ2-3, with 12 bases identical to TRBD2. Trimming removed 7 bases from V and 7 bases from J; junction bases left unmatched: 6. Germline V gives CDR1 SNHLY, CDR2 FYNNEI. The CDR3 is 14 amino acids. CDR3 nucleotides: TGTGCCAGCACGCTAGCGGGAGGGCGAAATACGCAGTATTTT. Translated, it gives CASTLAGGRNTQYF. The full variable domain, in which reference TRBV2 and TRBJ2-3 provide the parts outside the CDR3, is EPEVTQTPSHQVTQMGQEVILRCVPISNHLYFYWYRQILGQKVEFLVSFYNNEISEKSEIFDDQFSVERPDGSNFTLKIRSTKLEDSAMYFCASTLAGGRNTQYFGPGTRLTVL.

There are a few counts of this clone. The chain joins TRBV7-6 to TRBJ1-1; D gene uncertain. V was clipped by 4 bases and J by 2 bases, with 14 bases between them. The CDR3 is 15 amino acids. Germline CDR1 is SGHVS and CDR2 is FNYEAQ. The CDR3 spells CASSSIKPANTEAFF. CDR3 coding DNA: TGTGCCAGCAGCTCAATTAAGCCCGCAAACACTGAAGCTTTCTTT.

The CDR3 region has the DNA TGCAGCGTTCGGTTGGTCTACAATGAGCAGTTCTTC. Translated: CSVRLVYNEQFF. The chain has TRBV29-1 and TRBJ2-1; the D is unclear. The ends were cut back, 5 bases at V and 3 bases at J, with 8 bases in the middle. The germline V gene has CDR1 SQVTM and CDR2 ANQGSEA. This CDR3 is built from 12 residues.

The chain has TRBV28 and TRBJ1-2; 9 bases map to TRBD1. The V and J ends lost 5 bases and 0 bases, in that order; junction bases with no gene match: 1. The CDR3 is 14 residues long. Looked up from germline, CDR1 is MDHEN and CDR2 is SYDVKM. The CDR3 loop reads CASSGDRANYGYTF. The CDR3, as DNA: TGTGCCAGCAGTGGGGACAGGGCTAACTATGGCTACACCTTC.

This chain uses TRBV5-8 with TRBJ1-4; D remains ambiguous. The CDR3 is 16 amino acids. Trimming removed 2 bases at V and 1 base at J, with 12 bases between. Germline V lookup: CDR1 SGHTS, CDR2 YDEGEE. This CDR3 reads CASSFGRLRTNEKLFF. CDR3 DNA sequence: TGTGCCAGCAGCTTCGGCAGGTTAAGAACTAATGAAAAACTGTTTTTT. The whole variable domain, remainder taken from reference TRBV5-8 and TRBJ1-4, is EAGVTQSPTHLIKTRGQQATLRCSPISGHTSVYWYQQALGLGLQFLLWYDEGEERNRGNFPPRFSGRQFPNYSSELNVNALELEDSALYLCASSFGRLRTNEKLFFGSGTQLSVL.

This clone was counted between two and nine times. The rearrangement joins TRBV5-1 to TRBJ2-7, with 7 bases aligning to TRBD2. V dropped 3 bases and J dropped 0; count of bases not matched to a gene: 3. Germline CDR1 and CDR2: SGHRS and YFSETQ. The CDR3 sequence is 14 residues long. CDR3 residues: CASSWGGDSYEQYF. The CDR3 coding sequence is TGCGCCAGCAGCTGGGGAGGGGACTCCTACGAGCAGTACTTC.

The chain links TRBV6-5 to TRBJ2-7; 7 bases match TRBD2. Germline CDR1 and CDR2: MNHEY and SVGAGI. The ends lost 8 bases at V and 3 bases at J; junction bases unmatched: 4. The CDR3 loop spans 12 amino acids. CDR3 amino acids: CASSTGGYEQYF. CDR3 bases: TGTGCCAGCTCAACGGGGGGCTACGAGCAGTACTTC.

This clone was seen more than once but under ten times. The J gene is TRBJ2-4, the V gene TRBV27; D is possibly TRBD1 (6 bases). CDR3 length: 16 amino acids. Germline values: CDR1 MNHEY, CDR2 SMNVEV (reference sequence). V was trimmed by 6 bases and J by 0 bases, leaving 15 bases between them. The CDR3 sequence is CASRPGQGIAKNIQYF. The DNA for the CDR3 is TGTGCCAGCAGGCCCGGCCAGGGGATAGCCAAAAACATTCAGTACTTC.

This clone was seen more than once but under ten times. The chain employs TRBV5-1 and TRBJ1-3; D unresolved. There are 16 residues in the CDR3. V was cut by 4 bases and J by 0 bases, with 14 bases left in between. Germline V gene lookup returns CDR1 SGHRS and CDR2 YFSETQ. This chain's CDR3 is CASSPAGSSSGNTIYF. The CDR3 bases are TGCGCCAGCAGCCCGGCGGGGTCGAGCTCTGGAAACACCATATATTTT.

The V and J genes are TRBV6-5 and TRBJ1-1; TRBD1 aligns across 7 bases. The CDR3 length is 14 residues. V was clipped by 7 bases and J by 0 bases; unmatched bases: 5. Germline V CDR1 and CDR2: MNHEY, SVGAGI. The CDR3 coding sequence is TGTGCCAGCACCTACGGGACAGTGAACACTGAAGCTTTCTTT. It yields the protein CASTYGTVNTEAFF.

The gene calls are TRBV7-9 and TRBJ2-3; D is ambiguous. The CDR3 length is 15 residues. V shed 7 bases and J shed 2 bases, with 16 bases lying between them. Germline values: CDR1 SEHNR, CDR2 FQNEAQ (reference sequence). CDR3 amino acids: CASISSGRYTDTQYF. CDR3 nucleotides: TGTGCCAGCATCTCTTCCGGCAGGTACACAGATACGCAGTATTTT.

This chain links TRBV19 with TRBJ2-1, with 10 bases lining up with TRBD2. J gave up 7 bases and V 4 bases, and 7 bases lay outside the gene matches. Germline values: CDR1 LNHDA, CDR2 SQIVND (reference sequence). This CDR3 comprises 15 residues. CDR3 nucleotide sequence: TGTGCCAGTAGTAAGATAGCGGGAGGAACGAATGAGCAGTTCTTC. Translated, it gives CASSKIAGGTNEQFF.